These T cell receptor beta chains were read from a single sample in a study of shared clonotypes between healthy human individuals. Only in-frame clones appear in the TCRdb table, and some are missing; sequencing was by immunoSEQ multiplex PCR. This sample has approximately 940,000 clones; less than 85% occur once, and the top ten carry roughly 1.5%. Input material: memory CD4+ T cells sorted from blood. These receptors were collected from a man between 18 and 29 years old in good health. Both conserved end residues are trimmed from each CDR3. Clone size is stated in some rows and not others, as once, few, many or a class when expanded.

once TRBV5-1 ASSAGGLGETQY
- TRBV30 AWSAGRGYEQY
few TRBV5-1 ASRRTGVYEQY
- TRBV2 ASSLVSGYT
- TRBV2 ASSDLGQRDTEAF
- TRBV12-5 ASGLARGTGQSYEQY
once TRBV2 ASREVTEAF
- TRBV11-3 ASSSIKGDETQY
- TRBV27 ASSRQLAGGPNEQF
- TRBV5-6 ASGSGQLGEKLF
- TRBV5-4 ASSLDNYGYT
- TRBV28 ANLNLGDPYGYT
- TRBV28 ASSSSGGHTQY
few TRBV7-2 ASSSLGLNTDTQY
- TRBV5-4 ASSLDTGTDTQY
- TRBV6-6 ASSYPLRPDTQY
- TRBV5-1 ASSNLGRRSEGTDTQY
- TRBV10-3 AINQLGETDTQY
- TRBV10-1 ASSESSTGGIDEQF
- TRBV5-8 ASSLMGGDGYT
- TRBV28 ASRKWGVSSNEAF
- TRBV19 ASSPGGTNTGELF
- TRBV5-1 ASSSTPGTGELF
- TRBV4-1 ASSQGREGIGGFEQY
- TRBV7-2 ASSLVLSYNEQF
- TRBV25-1 ASSEYKGTGYEQY
- TRBV27 ASIRTGDSLTGAF
- TRBV2 ASSKGQASNEKLF
- TRBV5-4 ASSVARAFSSAGELF
- TRBV29-1 SVGRGLGTDTQY
- TRBV28 ASSLLRQGGGGLVGELF
- TRBV27 ASRSGGGRQSSYNEQF
- TRBV18 ASSPSHLVLAGAGELF
- TRBV2 ASRQGFYNSPLH
- TRBV5-1 ASGGLAGSDGELF
- TRBV6-1 ASSERSRGGEQY
few TRBV5-1 ASSRGDSFYGYT
many TRBV7-6 ASSLGRLDTQY
- TRBV5-1 ASSGAGRTGETQY
few TRBV5-1 ASSGDKDQPQH
- TRBV7-7 ASSQRQGGSYNEQF
- TRBV2 ASSDNNEQF
- TRBV29-1 SVKVGLTDTQY
few TRBV30 AWSVREGRSTEAF
- TRBV28 ASSGTLSTDTQY
- TRBV7-2 ASSLDFGTEWSHNSPLH